This TCR beta chain was identified during a study of T cell responses to AZD1222 COVID-19 vaccine. Study-wide results and caveats: Increases in Spike-specific TCR breadth and depth were seen after two AZD1222 doses. Clonal diversity was possibly underestimated, and the donors were mostly white British, with more females. Samples come after the peak T cell response, not at day 14. Per reports, nearly half of all spike-specific TCRs target regions that are unmutated in variants.

V was pared by 1 base and J by 7 bases, with 10 bases between. Germline CDR1 is LGHDT and CDR2 is YNNKEL (reference sequence). This CDR3 contains 14 residues. Profiling relied on immunoSEQ multiplex PCR, and the TCRdb table lists in-frame clones only, not all of them. The data contain approximately 100,000 clones, roughly 91% of them singletons. This clone was seen just once. Its cognate antigen is unknown. The TCR originated in an adult in good health. The sequencing used peripheral blood, collected on day 0 of MenACWY control vaccination. The chain has TRBV3-1 (or the pseudogene TRBV3-2) and TRBJ2-2, with unresolved D. The CDR3 sequence is CASSQVSHIGELFF. The DNA of the CDR3 is TGTGCCAGCAGCCAAGTCAGCCACATCGGGGAGCTGTTTTTT.